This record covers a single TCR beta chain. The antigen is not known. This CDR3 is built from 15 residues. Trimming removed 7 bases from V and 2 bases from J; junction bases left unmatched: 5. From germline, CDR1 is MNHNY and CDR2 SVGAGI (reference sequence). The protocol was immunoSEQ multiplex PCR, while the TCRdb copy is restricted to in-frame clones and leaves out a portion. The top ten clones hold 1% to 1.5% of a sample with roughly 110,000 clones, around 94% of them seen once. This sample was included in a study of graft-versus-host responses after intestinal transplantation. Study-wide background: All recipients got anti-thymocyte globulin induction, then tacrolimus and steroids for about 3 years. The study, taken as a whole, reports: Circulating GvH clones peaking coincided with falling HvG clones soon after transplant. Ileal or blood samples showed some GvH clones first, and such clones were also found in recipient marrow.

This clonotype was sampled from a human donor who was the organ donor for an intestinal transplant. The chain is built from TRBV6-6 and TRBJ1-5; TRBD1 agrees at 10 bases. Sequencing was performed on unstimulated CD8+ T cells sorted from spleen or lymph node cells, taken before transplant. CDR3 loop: CASTPGTGGNQPQHF. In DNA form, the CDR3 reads TGTGCCAGCACCCCCGGGACAGGGGGCAATCAGCCCCAGCATTTT.